These 15 T cell receptor beta chains came from one sample sequenced in a study of cytomegalovirus exposure and HLA in healthy donors. In the PCR, 60 Vbeta and 13 Jbeta primers were used. Clones were read by immunoSEQ multiplex PCR, and TCRdb kept only the in-frame ones, dropping some. The table shows about 98,000 clones, with roughly 60% occurring only once. The sample taken for sequencing was PBMCs. These receptors originate from a human donor in good health.

This chain joins TRBV18 and TRBJ1-1; perhaps TRBD1 as D (6 bases). Germline V lookup: CDR1 KGHSH, CDR2 LQKENI. Deletions cut 6 bases from V and 2 bases from J, with 16 bases between. This CDR3 region has 15 residues. Here the CDR3 DNA reads TGTGCCAGCTCTCAAGCCGGACAGCCAAACACTGAAGCTTTCTTT. It translates to CASSQAGQPNTEAFF.

The chain recombines TRBV6-1 with TRBJ2-2, with 11 bases identical to TRBD1. The CDR3 totals 14 residues. Trimming took 4 bases from V and 6 from J; bases not matched to a gene: 1. Germline CDR1 reads MNHNS; CDR2 reads SASEGT. DNA of the CDR3: TGTGCCAGCAGTGGGGACAGGGGGTCCGGGGAGCTGTTTTTT. This gives the protein CASSGDRGSGELFF.

The chain uses TRBV4-1 and TRBJ2-5; maybe TRBD1 (6 bases). The DNA end is more similar to TRBJ2-7, so the J call may be wrong. This CDR3 comprises 15 residues. Germline V CDR1 and CDR2: MGHRA, YSYEKL. The CDR3 spells CASSQDLRDNYEQYF. CDR3 nucleotides: TGCGCCAGCAGCCAAGATCTGAGGGACAACTACGAGCAGTACTTC.

The chain employs TRBV15 and TRBJ2-1, with D possibly TRBD2 on 6 matching bases. V was shortened by 0 bases and J by 4 bases, with 13 bases between the two germline ends. This CDR3 has 16 residues. Per germline, CDR1 LNHNV and CDR2 YYDKDF (reference sequence). The CDR3, as DNA: TGTGCCACCAGCAGAGATCACGGCGGAGGGTACAATGAGCAGTTCTTC. Protein: CATSRDHGGGYNEQFF.

The rearrangement joins TRBV19 to TRBJ2-7; D not certain. The length of the CDR3 is 13 residues. CDR1 is LNHDA and CDR2 is SQIVND in the germline V gene (reference sequence). Trimming pared 2 bases from V and 3 bases from J, leaving 8 bases between. CDR3 protein: CASSITTLYEQYF. Written as DNA, the CDR3 is TGTGCCAGTAGTATAACTACCCTCTACGAGCAGTACTTC.

The chain joins TRBV19 to TRBJ2-7; the match to TRBD1 covers 7 bases. CDR1 is LNHDA, CDR2 SQIVND, per germline (reference sequence). The CDR3 covers 13 residues. V dropped 4 bases and J dropped 0; count of bases not matched to a gene: 0. The CDR3: CASSRDSSYEQYF. Written as DNA, the CDR3 is TGTGCCAGTAGTAGGGACAGCTCCTACGAGCAGTACTTC.

The chain recombines TRBV7-6 with TRBJ2-2; 9 nucleotides align to TRBD1. CDR1 and CDR2 from the germline V gene are SGHVS and FNYEAQ. The CDR3 contains 12 residues. V was clipped by 6 bases and J by 13 bases; unmatched bases: 6. The DNA of the CDR3 is TGTGCCAGCAGTGAGGACAGGGGTGGGCTGTTTTTT. Amino acid sequence: CASSEDRGGLFF.

This sequence joins TRBV9 and TRBJ2-3; D is ambiguous. This CDR3 has 12 amino acids. V gave up 0 bases and J gave up 6 bases, with 5 bases separating them. CDR1 and CDR2 (germline): SGDLS, YYNGEE. The CDR3 sequence is CASSVERDTQYF. CDR3 nucleotide sequence: TGTGCCAGCAGCGTAGAACGGGATACGCAGTATTTT.

The J gene is TRBJ1-3, the V gene TRBV11-2; no definite D call. The ends were cut back, 0 bases at V and 0 bases at J, with 9 bases in the middle. The CDR3 is made up of 16 amino acids. Per the germline V gene, CDR1 is SGHAT and CDR2 is FQNNGV. CDR3 sequence (DNA): TGTGCCAGCAGCTTAGACCGTACTAGCTCTGGAAACACCATATATTTT. Translating it yields CASSLDRTSSGNTIYF.

J is TRBJ2-5 and V is TRBV9, with 10 bases lining up with TRBD1. This CDR3 is built from 15 residues. V lost 7 bases, J lost 4 bases, and 10 bases stayed unmatched. The germline gives CDR1 SGDLS, CDR2 YYNGEE. The CDR3 DNA reads as TGTGCCAGCGCGGCCGGGACAGGGGAGGGAGAGACCCAGTACTTC. Protein product: CASAAGTGEGETQYF.

The chain joins TRBV18 to TRBJ2-5; D remains ambiguous. The CDR3 is made up of 13 amino acids. Germline CDR1 and CDR2: KGHSH and LQKENI. V lost 1 base and J 5 bases, leaving 8 bases between the germline ends. The DNA of the CDR3 is TGTGCCAGCTCACCACGAGGCCGGGAGACCCAGTACTTC. It yields the protein CASSPRGRETQYF.

This clone was detected a few times. V gene TRBV7-3 combines with J gene TRBJ2-1, with TRBD2 identical over 12 bases. The CDR3 spans 15 residues. The germline CDR1 and CDR2 sequences are SGHTA and FQGTGA. J was trimmed by 7 bases and V by 3 bases; bases with no gene match: 4. Here the CDR3 DNA reads TGTGCCAGCAGCTTGCTAGCGGGAGGGTGGAATGAGCAGTTCTTC. It translates to CASSLLAGGWNEQFF.

The gene calls are TRBV2 and TRBJ2-4, with 13 bases matching TRBD2. Germline trimming cut 6 bases from V and 8 bases from J; bases unmatched to any gene: 13. Germline assignment: CDR1 SNHLY and CDR2 FYNNEI. The CDR3 contains 17 residues. The CDR3 DNA reads TGTGCCAGCAGCGGCCCCCGGACTAGCGGGAGTGTGGACATTCAGTACTTC. Protein sequence: CASSGPRTSGSVDIQYF.

This chain joins TRBV30 and TRBJ1-1; D not resolved. The CDR3 runs 11 residues. Per the germline V gene, CDR1 is GTSNPN and CDR2 is SVGIG (reference sequence). V shed 3 bases and J shed 4 bases, with 6 bases lying between them. Written as DNA, the CDR3 is TGTGCCTGGAGGTATCCCACTGAAGCTTTCTTT. Translation: CAWRYPTEAFF.

This sequence joins TRBV5-4 and TRBJ2-7; maybe TRBD2 (6 bases). The CDR3 is made up of 14 amino acids. In germline, CDR1 is SGHNT, CDR2 YYREEE (reference sequence). The germline V and J ends were trimmed by 3 bases and 4 bases, with 14 bases remaining between them. CDR3 DNA sequence: TGTGCCAGCAGCTCTTTACCGGGAGTTTACGAGCAGTACTTC. Protein: CASSSLPGVYEQYF.